This TCR beta chain is from a study of CD8+ T cells in alopecia areata. The study, taken as a whole, reports: Lesional tissue from the scalp (especially in alopecia totalis/universalis) showed higher clonality than normal scalp.

As part of sample collection, lesional scalp punch biopsies and peripheral blood were taken from alopecia areata patients. Sorting of PBMCs yielded the CD4+ and CD8+ T cells. This CDR3 has 17 amino acids. The V and J ends lost 1 base and 5 bases, in that order; junction bases with no gene match: 8. Germline CDR1 MGHRA, CDR2 YSYEKL. In the case of this clone: Antigen specificity is unknown.

Sequencing relied on a cDNA template that was reverse transcribed from extracted RNA. The repertoire was sequenced with immunoSEQ multiplex PCR; TCRdb's copy has only in-frame clones and lacks some. This sample carries roughly 150,000 clones, more than 40% of them seen once, and the ten largest clones take about 6.3%. This clonotype originated in a human donor with alopecia areata. The sequenced sample was CD4+ T cells sorted from blood. This rearrangement joins TRBV4-1 to TRBJ2-5; the match to TRBD2 covers 12 bases. This chain's CDR3 is CASSQGLAGAEVETQYF. The CDR3, as DNA: TGCGCCAGCAGCCAAGGACTAGCGGGAGCGGAGGTGGAGACCCAGTACTTC.